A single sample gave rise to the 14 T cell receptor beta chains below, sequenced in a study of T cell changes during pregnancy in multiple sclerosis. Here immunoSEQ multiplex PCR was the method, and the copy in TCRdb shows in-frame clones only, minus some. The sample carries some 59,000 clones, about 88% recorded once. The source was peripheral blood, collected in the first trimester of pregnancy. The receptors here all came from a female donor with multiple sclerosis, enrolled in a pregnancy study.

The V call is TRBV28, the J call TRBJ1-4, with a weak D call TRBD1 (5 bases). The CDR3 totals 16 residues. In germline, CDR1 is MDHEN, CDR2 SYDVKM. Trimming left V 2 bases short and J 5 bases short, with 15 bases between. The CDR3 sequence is CASSLPQTGVNEKLFF. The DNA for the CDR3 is TGTGCCAGCAGTTTACCCCAAACAGGAGTCAATGAAAAACTGTTTTTT.

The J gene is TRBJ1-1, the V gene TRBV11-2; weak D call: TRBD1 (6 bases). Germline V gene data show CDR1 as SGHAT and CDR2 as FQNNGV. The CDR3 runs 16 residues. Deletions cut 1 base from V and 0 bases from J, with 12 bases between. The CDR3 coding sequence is TGTGCCAGCAGCTTAGTCCCAGGGGAGTTGAACACTGAAGCTTTCTTT. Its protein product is CASSLVPGELNTEAFF.

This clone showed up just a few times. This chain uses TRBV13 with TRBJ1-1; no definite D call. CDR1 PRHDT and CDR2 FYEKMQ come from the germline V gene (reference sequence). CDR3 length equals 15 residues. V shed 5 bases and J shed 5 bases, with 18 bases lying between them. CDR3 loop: CASSRGTLRETEAFF. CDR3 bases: TGTGCCAGCAGCCGAGGCACCCTGCGGGAAACTGAAGCTTTCTTT.

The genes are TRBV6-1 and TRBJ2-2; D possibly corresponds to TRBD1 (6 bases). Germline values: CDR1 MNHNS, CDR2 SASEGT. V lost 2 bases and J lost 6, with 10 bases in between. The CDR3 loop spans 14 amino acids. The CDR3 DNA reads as TGTGCCAGCAGTGAATTTGGGGGCGCCGGGGAGCTGTTTTTT. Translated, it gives CASSEFGGAGELFF.

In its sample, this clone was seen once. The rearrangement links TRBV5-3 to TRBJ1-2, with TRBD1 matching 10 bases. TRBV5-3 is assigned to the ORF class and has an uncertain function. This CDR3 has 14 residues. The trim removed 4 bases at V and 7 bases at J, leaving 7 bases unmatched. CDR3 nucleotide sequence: TGTGCCAGAAGCGCGACAGGGGGCGAAGTTGGCTACACCTTC. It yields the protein CARSATGGEVGYTF.

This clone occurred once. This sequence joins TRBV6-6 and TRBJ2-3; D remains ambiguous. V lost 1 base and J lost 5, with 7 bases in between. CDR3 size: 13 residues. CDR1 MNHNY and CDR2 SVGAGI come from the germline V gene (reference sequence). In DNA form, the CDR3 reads TGTGCCAGCAGTTACTTTCTAGGAGATACGCAGTATTTT. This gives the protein CASSYFLGDTQYF.

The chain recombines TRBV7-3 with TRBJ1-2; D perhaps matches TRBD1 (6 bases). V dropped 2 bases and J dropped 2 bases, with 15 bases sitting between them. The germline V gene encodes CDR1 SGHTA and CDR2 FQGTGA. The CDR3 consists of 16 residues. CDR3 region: CASSLGASRGNYGYTF. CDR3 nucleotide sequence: TGTGCCAGCAGCTTAGGGGCGTCGAGGGGGAACTATGGCTACACCTTC.

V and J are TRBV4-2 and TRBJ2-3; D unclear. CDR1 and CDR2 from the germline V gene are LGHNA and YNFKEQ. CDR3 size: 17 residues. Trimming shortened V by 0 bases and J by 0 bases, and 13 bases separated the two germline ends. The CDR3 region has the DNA TGTGCCAGCAGCCAAGACGAAGCAATAACTAGCACAGATACGCAGTATTTT. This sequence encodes CASSQDEAITSTDTQYF.

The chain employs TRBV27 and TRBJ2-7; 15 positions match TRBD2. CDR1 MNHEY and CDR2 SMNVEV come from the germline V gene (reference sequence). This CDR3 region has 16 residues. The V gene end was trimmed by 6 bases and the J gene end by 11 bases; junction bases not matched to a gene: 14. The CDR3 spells CASSPKKPGLAGGEYF. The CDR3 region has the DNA TGTGCCAGCAGCCCCAAAAAACCGGGACTAGCGGGGGGTGAGTACTTC.

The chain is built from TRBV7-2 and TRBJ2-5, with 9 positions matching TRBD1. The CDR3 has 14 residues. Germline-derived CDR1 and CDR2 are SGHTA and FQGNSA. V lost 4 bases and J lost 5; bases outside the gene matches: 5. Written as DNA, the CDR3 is TGTGCCAGCAGCTCCCGGGACAGGGTCGAGACCCAGTACTTC. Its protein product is CASSSRDRVETQYF.

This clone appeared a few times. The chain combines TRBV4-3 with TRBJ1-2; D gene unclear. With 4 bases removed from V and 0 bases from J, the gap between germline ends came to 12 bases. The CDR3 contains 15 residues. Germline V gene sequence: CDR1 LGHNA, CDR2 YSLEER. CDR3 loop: CASSPGSRSNYGYTF. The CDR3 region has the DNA TGCGCCAGCAGCCCAGGAAGTAGATCTAACTATGGCTACACCTTC.

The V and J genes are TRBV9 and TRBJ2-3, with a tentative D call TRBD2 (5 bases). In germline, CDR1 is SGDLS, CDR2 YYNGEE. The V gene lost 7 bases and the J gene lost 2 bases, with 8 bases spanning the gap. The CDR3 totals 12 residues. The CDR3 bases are TGTGCCAGCGGACGGGACACAGATACGCAGTATTTT. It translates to CASGRDTDTQYF. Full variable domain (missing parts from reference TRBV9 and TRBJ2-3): DSGVTQTPKHLITATGQRVTLRCSPRSGDLSVYWYQQSLDQGLQFLIQYYNGEERAKGNILERFSAQQFPDLHSELNLSSLELGDSALYFCASGRDTDTQYFGPGTRLTVL.

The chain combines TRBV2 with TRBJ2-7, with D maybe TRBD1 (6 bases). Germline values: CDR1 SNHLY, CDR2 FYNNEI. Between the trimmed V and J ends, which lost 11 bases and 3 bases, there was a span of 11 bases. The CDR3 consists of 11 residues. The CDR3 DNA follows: TGTGCCCGTGGACAGAGCTACGAGCAGTACTTC. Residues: CARGQSYEQYF.

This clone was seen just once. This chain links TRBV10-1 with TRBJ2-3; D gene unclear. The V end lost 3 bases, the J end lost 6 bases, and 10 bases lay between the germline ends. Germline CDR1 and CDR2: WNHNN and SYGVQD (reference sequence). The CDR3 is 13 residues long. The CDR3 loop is CASSDSPRDTQYF. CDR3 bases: TGCGCCAGCAGTGACTCTCCCCGGGATACGCAGTATTTT.